The TCR beta chain described here comes from a study of cytomegalovirus exposure and HLA in healthy donors. Overall study context: The 100 to 150 validation repertoires matched the 666 first-cohort repertoires in platform, a later analysis reported. Study results and limitations: In the 95 to 150 validation repertoires, a later analysis found that first-cohort TCR clusters tended to co-occur. The authors enumerated around 150 TCR beta chains as linked to cytomegalovirus.

The donors belonged to the roughly 110-subject validation cohort, separate from the approximately 670-subject first cohort. Concerning this clone itself: Its matching antigen is unknown.

V was cut by 0 bases and J by 6 bases, with 14 bases left in between. CDR1 is KGHSH, CDR2 LQKENI, per germline. The CDR3 extends over 15 amino acids. Assay used: immunoSEQ multiplex PCR; TCRdb lists only in-frame clones, some missing. This sample has some 65,000 clones, with over 95% found just once. The clonotype was recovered from a young man in good health and CMV-seronegative. The chain uses TRBV18 and TRBJ1-2; D call uncertain. Material for sequencing was PBMCs. CDR3 sequence (DNA): TGTGCCAGCTCACCACCGAGTCTCTCGAGGAATGGCTACACCTTC. It specifies CASSPPSLSRNGYTF.